A few counts support the clone carrying this T cell receptor (beta chain). As yet, its antigen is unknown. This specimen belongs to a study of CD8 T cells in ankylosing spondylitis. TCRdb re-analysed the 5' RACE reads in MiXCR, keeping a single row per CDR3 protein. Counted here are 750,000 to 850,000 distinct CDR3 sequences, 12% occurring once; the ten biggest clones make up 0.51%. Germline CDR1 MNHEY, CDR2 SVGEGT. V shed 5 bases and J shed 3 bases, with 23 bases lying between them. The CDR3 spans 17 residues. Study-wide findings and caveats: What seemed typical of ankylosing spondylitis blood was a TCR beta motif built from about 8 highly homologous variants.

J is TRBJ2-7 and V is TRBV6-2 or TRBV6-3, with a tentative D call TRBD1 (5 bases). Sequencing input: blood, either unsorted or a sorted T cell fraction (not recorded which). The source of this sequence is a male donor with ankylosing spondylitis. In nucleotides, the CDR3 is TGTGCCAGCAGTGCCAAACACAGGAATGGAGTTAACTACGAGCAGTACTTC. It translates to CASSAKHRNGVNYEQYF.